A single sample gave rise to the 17 T cell receptor beta chains below, sequenced in a study of blood T cells in healthy people across ages. A J-beta primer mix and a sample-barcoded 5' primer were used in a second PCR of about 7 to 12 cycles. In TCRdb, the 5' RACE reads were re-called with MiXCR into one record per CDR3 protein. The sample has over a million distinct CDR3 sequences, 35% to 45% seen once. The specimen was blood. These TCRs come from a young woman in good health.

The rearrangement links TRBV6-2 or TRBV6-3 to TRBJ2-1; 10 bases map to TRBD2. Germline CDR1 reads MNHEY; CDR2 reads SVGEGT. The CDR3 extends over 14 amino acids. J lost 9 bases, V lost 5 bases, and 7 bases had no gene match. In nucleotides, the CDR3 is TGTGCCAGCAGTCTAGCGGGAGAAGTGGGTGAGCAGTTCTTC. It translates to CASSLAGEVGEQFF.

This clonotype was seen at least ten times. This sequence joins TRBV7-2 and TRBJ2-1; D remains unclear. Trimming cost V 7 bases and J 7 bases, with 14 bases left between them. Germline lookup yields CDR1 SGHTA and CDR2 FQGNSA. The CDR3 consists of 13 residues. The CDR3, as DNA: TGTGCCAGCACCTCACAGCTGGGGAATGAGCAGTTCTTC. It codes for CASTSQLGNEQFF.

The chain has TRBV20-1 and TRBJ1-6; D gene ambiguous. V dropped 5 bases and J dropped 7 bases, with 12 bases sitting between them. The CDR3 covers 13 residues. Germline V gene data show CDR1 as DFQATT and CDR2 as SNEGSKA (reference sequence). CDR3 sequence: CSAEERWNSPLHF. CDR3 in DNA: TGCAGTGCTGAAGAAAGGTGGAATTCACCCCTCCACTTT.

V usage is TRBV4-1 and J usage is TRBJ2-3; D may be TRBD2 (5 bases). CDR1 is MGHRA and CDR2 is YSYEKL in the germline V gene. Trimming took off 0 bases at V and 1 base at J, with 14 bases between the two ends. The CDR3 totals 17 residues. The CDR3 coding sequence is TGCGCCAGCAGCCAAGATTGGACTGCCGGAGGCACAGATACGCAGTATTTT. Translating gives CASSQDWTAGGTDTQYF.

V gene TRBV7-9 combines with J gene TRBJ1-4; 8 nucleotides line up with TRBD1. Germline CDR1 and CDR2: SEHNR and FQNEAQ (reference sequence). The CDR3 has 13 amino acids. V shed 6 bases, J shed 6 bases, and the junction held 3 bases outside the gene matches. The CDR3 spells CASRDRGDEKLFF. The CDR3, as DNA: TGTGCCAGCAGAGACAGGGGCGATGAAAAACTGTTTTTT.

This clonotype has a handful of counts. The chain couples TRBV29-1 to TRBJ2-1; 14 bases line up with TRBD2. V gave up 4 bases and J gave up 6 bases; unmatched junction bases: 2. This CDR3 region has 14 residues. Germline lookup yields CDR1 SQVTM and CDR2 ANQGSEA. The CDR3 loop is CSVAGLAGANEQFF. The CDR3 coding sequence is TGCAGCGTTGCGGGACTAGCGGGAGCCAATGAGCAGTTCTTC.

This rearrangement joins TRBV20-1 to TRBJ2-2, with D uncertain. Per the germline V gene, CDR1 is DFQATT and CDR2 is SNEGSKA (reference sequence). The CDR3 spans 14 residues. Deletions cut 0 bases from V and 4 bases from J, with 9 bases between. CDR3 loop: CSARDVTSTGELFF. The CDR3, as DNA: TGCAGTGCTAGAGATGTGACGAGCACCGGGGAGCTGTTTTTT.

Note on this clonotype: Germline is not matched at one junction end, which may reflect a read error. The J gene is TRBJ2-7, the V gene TRBV30; possibly TRBD1 for D (6 bases). The CDR3 has 11 residues. Germline lookup yields CDR1 GTSNPN and CDR2 SVGIG (reference sequence). The CDR3: CAWTQGYGQYF. The CDR3 coding sequence is TGTGCCTGGACACAGGGTTACGGGCAGTACTTC.

The chain uses TRBV4-3 and TRBJ2-1; D is perhaps TRBD1 (6 bases). V was clipped by 3 bases and J by 2 bases, with 17 bases between them. The germline gives CDR1 LGHNA, CDR2 YSLEER. The CDR3 spans 17 residues. The CDR3 DNA follows: TGCGCCAGCAGCCAGATAGATCAGGGGCAGCCCTACAATGAGCAGTTCTTC. It codes for CASSQIDQGQPYNEQFF.

This clonotype was recorded at least ten times. The chain couples TRBV20-1 to TRBJ2-7, with 10 nucleotides matching TRBD1. CDR1 and CDR2 (germline): DFQATT, SNEGSKA (reference sequence). CDR3 length: 13 amino acids. With 4 bases clipped from V and 5 bases from J, the junction kept 5 bases outside the gene matches. The CDR3 DNA reads as TGCAGTGCTATTTGGGACAGGGGTAACGAGCAGTACTTC. It translates to CSAIWDRGNEQYF.

This clonotype was counted only a few times. This rearrangement joins TRBV6-2 or TRBV6-3 to TRBJ2-5; 10 bases match TRBD2. Trimming took 5 bases from V and 2 from J; bases not matched to a gene: 8. Germline V gene data show CDR1 as MNHEY and CDR2 as SVGEGT. CDR3 size: 16 residues. CDR3 sequence reads: CASSTAGLAKQETQYF. CDR3 sequence (DNA): TGTGCCAGCAGTACAGCGGGACTAGCGAAACAAGAGACCCAGTACTTC.

This clonotype has at least ten counts. The V call is TRBV6-5, the J call TRBJ2-5; D is unresolved. The V gene lost 0 bases and the J gene lost 0 bases, with 5 bases spanning the gap. The CDR3 sequence is 14 residues long. Germline V gives CDR1 MNHEY, CDR2 SVGAGI. Written as DNA, the CDR3 is TGTGCCAGCAGTTACTCCCCTAACCAAGAGACCCAGTACTTC. This translates into CASSYSPNQETQYF.

The gene calls are TRBV20-1 and TRBJ2-1, with D possibly being TRBD2 (6 bases). The germline V gene encodes CDR1 DFQATT and CDR2 SNEGSKA (reference sequence). The CDR3 has 15 residues. Trimming stripped 4 bases from V and 0 bases from J, with 13 bases between. The CDR3 loop reads CSATSELGSYNEQFF. The CDR3 bases are TGCAGTGCTACTAGCGAGTTAGGCTCCTACAATGAGCAGTTCTTC.

This clonotype was observed a single time. The chain couples TRBV7-2 to TRBJ2-1; no clear D gene. There are 13 residues in the CDR3. Germline values: CDR1 SGHTA, CDR2 FQGNSA. The V end was cut by 4 bases, the J end by 13 bases, with 17 bases between. The CDR3 reads CASSSGPEETQFF. CDR3 sequence (DNA): TGTGCCAGCAGCTCCGGACCAGAAGAGACCCAGTTCTTC.

This clonotype was seen more than once but under ten times. The rearrangement uses TRBV20-1 and TRBJ1-2; TRBD1 might be the D (6 bases). CDR3 size: 14 residues. Looked up from germline, CDR1 is DFQATT and CDR2 is SNEGSKA (reference sequence). Trimming took off 6 bases at V and 4 bases at J, with 18 bases between the two ends. DNA of the CDR3: TGCAGTGCGTCCAACAGGGTGGAGGGCTATGGCTACACCTTC. Amino acid sequence: CSASNRVEGYGYTF.

The chain carries TRBV20-1 and TRBJ2-5, with 8 bases lining up with TRBD2. V lost 0 bases, J lost 0 bases, and 12 bases stayed unmatched. This CDR3 is built from 18 residues. Germline lookup yields CDR1 DFQATT and CDR2 SNEGSKA (reference sequence). The CDR3 here is CSARDMTGGNGYQETQYF. The DNA of the CDR3 is TGCAGTGCTAGAGATATGACGGGAGGGAATGGGTACCAAGAGACCCAGTACTTC.

This chain joins TRBV20-1 and TRBJ1-2; 7 bases fit TRBD1. Germline loops: CDR1 DFQATT, CDR2 SNEGSKA (reference sequence). The CDR3 extends over 13 amino acids. V was clipped by 7 bases and J by 4 bases; unmatched bases: 9. CDR3 DNA sequence: TGCAGTGGGACGGACAGGAGGGCCTATGGCTACACCTTC. Its protein is CSGTDRRAYGYTF.